This T cell receptor (beta chain) appears in the sequencing data of a study of OX40 agonist ivuxolimab in advanced cancers. V shed 2 bases and J shed 1 base, with 9 bases lying between them. Germline V gene sequence: CDR1 MNHNY, CDR2 SVGAGI (reference sequence). CDR3 length equals 15 residues. Details on this clone: The antigen is not known.

The assay was immunoSEQ multiplex PCR, and TCRdb's table has in-frame clones only and misses some. The table shows about 35,000 clones, with roughly 89% occurring only once. Study-wide results and caveats: Compared with CD4+, CD8+ T cells on average had more expanded clones.

The sequence came from an adult with an advanced solid tumor such as melanoma, head and neck, liver or kidney cancer. J is TRBJ1-5 and V is TRBV6-6, with D hard to call. The sequences come from CD4+ or CD8+ T cells sorted from blood, collected in a trial of the OX40 agonist ivuxolimab. CDR3 region: CASSYGQVSNQPQHF. In DNA, the CDR3 is TGTGCCAGCAGTTACGGGCAGGTGAGCAATCAGCCCCAGCATTTT.